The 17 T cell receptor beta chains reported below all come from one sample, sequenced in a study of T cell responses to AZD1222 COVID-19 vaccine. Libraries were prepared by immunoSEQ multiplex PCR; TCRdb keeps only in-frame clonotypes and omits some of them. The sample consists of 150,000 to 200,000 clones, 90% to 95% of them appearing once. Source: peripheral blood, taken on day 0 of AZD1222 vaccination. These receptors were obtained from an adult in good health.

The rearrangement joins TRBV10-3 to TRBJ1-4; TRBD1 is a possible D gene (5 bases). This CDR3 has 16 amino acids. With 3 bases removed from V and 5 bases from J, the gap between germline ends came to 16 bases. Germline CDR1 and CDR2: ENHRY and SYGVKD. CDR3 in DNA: TGTGCCATCAGTGATGTAAAGAGGGGCGGAAATGAAAAACTGTTTTTT. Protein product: CAISDVKRGGNEKLFF.

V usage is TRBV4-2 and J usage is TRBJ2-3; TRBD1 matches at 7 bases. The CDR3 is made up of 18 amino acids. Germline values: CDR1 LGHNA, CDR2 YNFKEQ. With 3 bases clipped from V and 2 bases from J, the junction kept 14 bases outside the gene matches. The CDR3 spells CASSHNSPGQRNTDTQYF. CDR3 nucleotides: TGTGCCAGCAGCCACAACAGTCCGGGACAGCGAAACACAGATACGCAGTATTTT.

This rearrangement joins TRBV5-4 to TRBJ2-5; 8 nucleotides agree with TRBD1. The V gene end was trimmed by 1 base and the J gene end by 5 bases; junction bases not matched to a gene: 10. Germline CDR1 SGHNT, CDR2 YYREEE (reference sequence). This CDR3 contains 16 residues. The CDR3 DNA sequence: TGTGCCAGCAGCTTGTGGGGAGACAGGGGCGGGGAGACCCAGTACTTC. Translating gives CASSLWGDRGGETQYF.

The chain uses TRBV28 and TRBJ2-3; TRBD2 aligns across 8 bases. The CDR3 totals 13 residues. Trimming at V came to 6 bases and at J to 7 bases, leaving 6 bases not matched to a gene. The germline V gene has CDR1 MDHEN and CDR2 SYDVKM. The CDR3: CASSSGLGYTQYF. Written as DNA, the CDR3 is TGTGCCAGCAGCTCGGGACTAGGGTATACGCAGTATTTT.

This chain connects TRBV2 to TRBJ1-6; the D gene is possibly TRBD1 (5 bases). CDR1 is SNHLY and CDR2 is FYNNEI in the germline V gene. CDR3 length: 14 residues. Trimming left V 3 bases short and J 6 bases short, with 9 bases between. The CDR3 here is CASSESGANSPLHF. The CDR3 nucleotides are TGTGCCAGCAGTGAGTCCGGGGCTAATTCACCCCTCCACTTT.

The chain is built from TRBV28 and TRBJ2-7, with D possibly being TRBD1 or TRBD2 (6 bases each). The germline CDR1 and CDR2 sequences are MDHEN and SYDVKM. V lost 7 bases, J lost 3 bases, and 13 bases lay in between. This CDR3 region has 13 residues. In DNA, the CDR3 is TGTGCCAGCACCCTGAGGGGGGTCTACGAGCAGTACTTC. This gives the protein CASTLRGVYEQYF.

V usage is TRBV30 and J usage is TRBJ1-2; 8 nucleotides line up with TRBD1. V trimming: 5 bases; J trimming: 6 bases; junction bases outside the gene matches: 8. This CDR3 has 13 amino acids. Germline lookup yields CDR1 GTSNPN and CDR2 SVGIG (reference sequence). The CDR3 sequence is CAWQRQGMDGYTF. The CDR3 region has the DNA TGTGCCTGGCAGAGACAGGGGATGGATGGCTACACCTTC.

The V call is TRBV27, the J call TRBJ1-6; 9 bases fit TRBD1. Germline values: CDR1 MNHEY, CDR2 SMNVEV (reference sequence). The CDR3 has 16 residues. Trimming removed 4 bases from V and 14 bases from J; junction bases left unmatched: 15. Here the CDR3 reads CASSSSGTGTLEALHF. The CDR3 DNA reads TGTGCCAGCAGTTCCTCCGGGACAGGGACCTTGGAAGCCCTCCACTTT.

CDR3 amino acids: CASSRGDSNQPQHF. The CDR3 DNA reads as TGTGCCAGTAGTAGGGGGGATAGCAATCAGCCCCAGCATTTT. The chain carries TRBV19 and TRBJ1-5, with D maybe TRBD1 (5 bases). V was clipped by 4 bases and J by 0 bases, with 7 bases between them. Per the germline V gene, CDR1 is LNHDA and CDR2 is SQIVND (reference sequence). The CDR3 runs to 14 residues. The entire variable domain, with the rest obtained from reference TRBV19 and TRBJ1-5, is as follows: DGGITQSPKYLFRKEGQNVTLSCEQNLNHDAMYWYRQDPGQGLRLIYYSQIVNDFQKGDIAEGYSVSREKKESFPLTVTSAQKNPTAFYLCASSRGDSNQPQHFGDGTRLSIL.

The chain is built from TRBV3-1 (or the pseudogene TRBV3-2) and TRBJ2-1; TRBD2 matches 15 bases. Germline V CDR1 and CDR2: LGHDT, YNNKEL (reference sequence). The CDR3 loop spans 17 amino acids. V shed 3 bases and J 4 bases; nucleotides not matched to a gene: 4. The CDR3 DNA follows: TGTGCCAGCAGCCAGGGGACTAGCGGGAGGTTATACAATGAGCAGTTCTTC. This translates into CASSQGTSGRLYNEQFF.

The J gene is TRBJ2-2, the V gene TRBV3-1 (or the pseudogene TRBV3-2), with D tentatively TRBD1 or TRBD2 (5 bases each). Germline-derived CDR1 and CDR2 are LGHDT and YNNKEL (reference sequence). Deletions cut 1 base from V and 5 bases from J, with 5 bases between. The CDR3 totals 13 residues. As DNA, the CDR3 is TGTGCCAGCAGCCAAGGGGGGACCGGGGAGCTGTTTTTT. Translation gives CASSQGGTGELFF.

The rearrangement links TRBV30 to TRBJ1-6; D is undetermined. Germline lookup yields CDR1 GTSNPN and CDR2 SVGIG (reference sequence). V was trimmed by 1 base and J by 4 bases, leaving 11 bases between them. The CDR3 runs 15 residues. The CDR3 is CAWSGGPRYNSPLHF. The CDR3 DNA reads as TGTGCCTGGAGTGGCGGACCGCGTTATAATTCACCCCTCCACTTT.

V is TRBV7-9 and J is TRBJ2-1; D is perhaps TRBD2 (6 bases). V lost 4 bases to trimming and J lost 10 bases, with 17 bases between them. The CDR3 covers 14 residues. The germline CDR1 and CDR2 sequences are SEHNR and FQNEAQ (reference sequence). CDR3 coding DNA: TGTGCCAGCAGCTCGGACTGGCGGAGGGGAGAGCAGTTCTTC. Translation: CASSSDWRRGEQFF.

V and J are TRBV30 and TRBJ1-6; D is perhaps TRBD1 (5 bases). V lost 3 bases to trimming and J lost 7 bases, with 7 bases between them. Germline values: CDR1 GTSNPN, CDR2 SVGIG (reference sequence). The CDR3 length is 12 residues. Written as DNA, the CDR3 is TGTGCCTGGAGGGACACGAATTCACCCCTCCACTTT. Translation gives CAWRDTNSPLHF.

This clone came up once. CDR3 DNA: TGTGCCATAACGGGGGTGTCAAGCAATCAGCCCCAGCATTTT. Translating gives CAITGVSSNQPQHF. The chain employs TRBV2 and TRBJ1-5, with a weak D call TRBD1 (5 bases). The germline V gene encodes CDR1 SNHLY and CDR2 FYNNEI. The CDR3 totals 14 residues. Trimming took 10 bases from V and 1 from J, leaving 14 bases between them.

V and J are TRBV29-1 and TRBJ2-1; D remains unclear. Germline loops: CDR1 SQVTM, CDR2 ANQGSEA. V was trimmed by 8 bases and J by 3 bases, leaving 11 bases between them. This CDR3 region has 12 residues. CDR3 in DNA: TGCAGCACGGACGGGTTCTACAATGAGCAGTTCTTC. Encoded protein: CSTDGFYNEQFF.

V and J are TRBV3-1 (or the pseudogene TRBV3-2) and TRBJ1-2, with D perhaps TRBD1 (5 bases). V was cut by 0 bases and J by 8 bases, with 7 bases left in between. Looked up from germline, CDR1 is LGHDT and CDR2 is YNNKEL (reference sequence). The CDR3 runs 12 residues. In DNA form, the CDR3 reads TGTGCCAGCAGCCAAGATCCAGGGGGCTACACCTTC. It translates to CASSQDPGGYTF.